Presented here are 28 T cell receptor beta chains from one specimen sequenced in a study of OX40 agonist ivuxolimab in advanced cancers. TCRdb's copy holds only in-frame clones and misses some; the assay was immunoSEQ multiplex PCR. This table has tens of thousands of clones, 80% to 90% appearing once. The source was CD4+ or CD8+ T cells sorted from blood, collected in a trial of the OX40 agonist ivuxolimab. All receptors derive from an adult with an advanced solid tumor such as melanoma, head and neck, liver or kidney cancer.

The V and J genes are TRBV11-3 and TRBJ1-2; D is ambiguous. Germline values: CDR1 SGHNT, CDR2 YENEEA. The CDR3 is 12 residues long. The V and J ends lost 6 bases and 8 bases respectively, with 13 bases between them. This chain's CDR3 is CASRGRGPGYTF. In nucleotides, the CDR3 is TGTGCCAGCAGGGGGAGAGGGCCGGGCTACACCTTC.

The gene calls are TRBV5-1 and TRBJ1-4; TRBD1 is a possible D gene (5 bases). CDR1 is SGHRS and CDR2 is YFSETQ in the germline V gene. V was shortened by 7 bases and J by 8 bases, with 18 bases between the two germline ends. This CDR3 contains 14 residues. The CDR3 region is CASGPEGQGEKLFF. DNA of the CDR3: TGCGCCAGCGGACCGGAGGGGCAAGGAGAAAAACTGTTTTTT. The full variable domain, in which reference TRBV5-1 and TRBJ1-4 provide the parts outside the CDR3, is KAGVTQTPRYLIKTRGQQVTLSCSPISGHRSVSWYQQTPGQGLQFLFEYFSETQRNKGNFPGRFSGRQFSNSRSEMNVSTLELGDSALYLCASGPEGQGEKLFFGSGTQLSVL.

CDR3: CASSFGLADNEQFF. DNA for the CDR3: TGTGCCAGCAGCTTTGGCCTAGCGGACAATGAGCAGTTCTTC. J is TRBJ2-1 and V is TRBV11-1; TRBD2 matches 7 bases. Trimming removed 3 bases from V and 5 bases from J; junction bases left unmatched: 4. Germline V gene lookup returns CDR1 SGHAT and CDR2 FQDESV (reference sequence). The CDR3 sequence is 14 residues long.

The chain combines TRBV27 with TRBJ1-5; tentative D call: TRBD1 (5 bases). Germline-derived CDR1 and CDR2 are MNHEY and SMNVEV (reference sequence). V lost 10 bases and J 2 bases, leaving 15 bases between the germline ends. The CDR3 extends over 14 amino acids. CDR3 residues: CATSGRRGNQPQHF. CDR3 DNA sequence: TGTGCCACCTCGGGGCGGCGAGGCAATCAGCCCCAGCATTTT.

V is TRBV15 and J is TRBJ2-1; D ambiguous. CDR1 and CDR2 from the germline V gene are LNHNV and YYDKDF (reference sequence). V was shortened by 1 base and J by 3 bases, with 13 bases between the two germline ends. The CDR3 runs 16 residues. CDR3 sequence reads: CATSRVTAAGYNEQFF. For the CDR3, the DNA is TGTGCCACCAGCAGAGTTACTGCGGCCGGCTACAATGAGCAGTTCTTC.

This sequence joins TRBV25-1 and TRBJ1-1; 9 bases are a match to TRBD1. The CDR3 extends over 14 amino acids. CDR1 is MGHDK and CDR2 is SYGVNS in the germline V gene. With V trimmed by 7 bases and J by 1 base, 4 bases remained unmatched. CDR3 sequence reads: CASNRGRGNTEAFF. The DNA of the CDR3 is TGTGCCAGCAACAGGGGGCGAGGGAACACTGAAGCTTTCTTT.

V is TRBV19 and J is TRBJ2-3; the match to TRBD2 covers 10 bases. From germline, CDR1 is LNHDA and CDR2 SQIVND (reference sequence). The CDR3 has 16 residues. V shed 6 bases, J shed 4 bases, and the junction held 10 bases outside the gene matches. CDR3 in DNA: TGTGCCAGTAGGAACTTAGCGGGAGGTGCCCCAGATACGCAGTATTTT. It specifies CASRNLAGGAPDTQYF.

Written as DNA, the CDR3 is TGTGCCAGCAGCTTACACGGGACTAGCGGAAGTAATGAGCAGTTCTTC. It is translated as CASSLHGTSGSNEQFF. The chain links TRBV7-3 to TRBJ2-1; 11 bases fit TRBD2. Germline V lookup: CDR1 SGHTA, CDR2 FQGTGA. The CDR3 length is 16 residues. The V segment lost 2 bases and the J segment 7 bases; nucleotides outside the gene matches: 7.

This clone was seen only once. The chain has TRBV5-1 and TRBJ2-1; D is possibly TRBD1 (5 bases). CDR1 SGHRS and CDR2 YFSETQ come from the germline V gene. V was clipped by 0 bases and J by 6 bases, with 7 bases between them. This CDR3 has 13 residues. The CDR3 nucleotides are TGCGCCAGCAGCTTGGTCAGGGCCAATGAGCAGTTCTTC. Translating gives CASSLVRANEQFF. Combining the CDR3 with reference TRBV5-1 and TRBJ2-1 gives the whole variable domain KAGVTQTPRYLIKTRGQQVTLSCSPISGHRSVSWYQQTPGQGLQFLFEYFSETQRNKGNFPGRFSGRQFSNSRSEMNVSTLELGDSALYLCASSLVRANEQFFGPGTRLTVL.

The chain carries TRBV7-9 and TRBJ1-4; D call uncertain. The CDR3 is made up of 16 amino acids. The germline V and J ends were trimmed by 3 bases and 4 bases, with 15 bases remaining between them. Germline V gene data show CDR1 as SEHNR and CDR2 as FQNEAQ (reference sequence). As DNA, the CDR3 is TGTGCCAGCAGCTTCCCCGGGTCACGGATTAATGAAAAACTGTTTTTT. Its protein product is CASSFPGSRINEKLFF.

The V and J genes are TRBV5-1 and TRBJ2-7; 14 bases match TRBD2. The J segment lost 0 bases and the V segment lost 4 bases, leaving 6 bases of the junction unmatched. Germline CDR1 and CDR2: SGHRS and YFSETQ. This CDR3 comprises 17 residues. CDR3 sequence reads: CASSGGTSGRISYEQYF. CDR3 nucleotides: TGCGCCAGCAGCGGAGGGACTAGCGGGAGAATCTCCTACGAGCAGTACTTC.

This chain uses TRBV5-5 with TRBJ2-5; D might be TRBD2 (6 bases). CDR3 length equals 13 residues. CDR1 SGHKS and CDR2 YYEKEE come from the germline V gene (reference sequence). Trimming removed 2 bases at V and 4 bases at J, with 9 bases between. Here the CDR3 DNA reads TGTGCCAGCAGCTTAGCGGGTACAGAGACCCAGTACTTC. Translation gives CASSLAGTETQYF.

Details on this clone: Additional DNA sequences in this sample encode the identical CDR3. The rearrangement joins TRBV5-1 to TRBJ2-1; no clear D gene. The V gene's germline CDR1 is SGHRS and CDR2 YFSETQ. This CDR3 contains 15 residues. Trimming removed 0 bases at V and 1 base at J, with 8 bases between. The CDR3 bases are TGCGCCAGCAGCTTGGAAGGCGGATCCTACAATGAGCAGTTCTTC. Amino acid sequence: CASSLEGGSYNEQFF.

CDR3 sequence (DNA): TGCAGCGTTGAACCAGGCAGGGGGGGAGCTGAGCAGTTCTTC. The encoded protein is CSVEPGRGGAEQFF. The rearrangement uses TRBV29-1 and TRBJ2-1; tentatively, D is TRBD1 or TRBD2 (7 bases each). Germline V gene data show CDR1 as SQVTM and CDR2 as ANQGSEA. Trimming pared 2 bases from V and 9 bases from J, leaving 17 bases between. The CDR3 is 14 amino acids.

The V call is TRBV7-9, the J call TRBJ1-2; unclear D gene. The CDR3 consists of 13 residues. V shed 1 base and J shed 3 bases, with 6 bases lying between them. Germline CDR1 reads SEHNR; CDR2 reads FQNEAQ (reference sequence). CDR3 in amino acids: CASSLDLYYGYTF. CDR3 nucleotide sequence: TGTGCCAGCAGCTTAGATTTGTACTATGGCTACACCTTC. Based on the CDR3 plus reference TRBV7-9 and TRBJ1-2, the full variable domain is DTGVSQNPRHKITKRGQNVTFRCDPISEHNRLYWYRQTLGQGPEFLTYFQNEAQLEKSRLLSDRFSAERPKGSFSTLEIQRTEQGDSAMYLCASSLDLYYGYTFGSGTRLTVV.

V gene TRBV4-1 combines with J gene TRBJ2-3, with 12 bases fitting TRBD2. Losses at the gene ends were 6 bases for V and 4 bases for J; bases not matched to a gene: 11. This CDR3 has 17 amino acids. Germline lookup yields CDR1 MGHRA and CDR2 YSYEKL. CDR3 region: CASSLRGLAGGPDTQYF. CDR3 DNA: TGCGCCAGCAGTCTCCGTGGGCTAGCGGGAGGGCCAGATACGCAGTATTTT.

The rearrangement links TRBV20-1 to TRBJ2-5; D is unclear. Deletions cut 6 bases from V and 0 bases from J, with 5 bases between. The germline V gene has CDR1 DFQATT and CDR2 SNEGSKA (reference sequence). CDR3 size: 11 residues. The CDR3: CSAVDQETQYF. The CDR3 nucleotides are TGCAGTGCGGTGGACCAAGAGACCCAGTACTTC.

In its sample, this clone was seen a few times. The gene calls are TRBV6-5 and TRBJ2-2; D remains unclear. This CDR3 is 13 amino acids long. The germline CDR1 and CDR2 sequences are MNHEY and SVGAGI. Trimming took off 2 bases at V and 4 bases at J, with 5 bases between the two ends. The CDR3 coding sequence is TGTGCCAGCAGTTACGAGGTCACCGGGGAGCTGTTTTTT. This sequence encodes CASSYEVTGELFF.

This chain's CDR3 is CATNTGTGAQLASNQPQHF. In nucleotides, the CDR3 is TGTGCCACGAATACCGGGACAGGGGCCCAGCTGGCGAGCAATCAGCCCCAGCATTTT. The chain uses TRBV19 and TRBJ1-5; TRBD1 agrees at 10 bases. This CDR3 has 19 residues. J lost 1 base, V lost 10 bases, and 19 bases had no gene match. Germline CDR1 LNHDA, CDR2 SQIVND (reference sequence).

The CDR3 loop reads CASSFTTDTEAFF. In nucleotides, the CDR3 is TGCGCCAGCAGCTTTACAACGGACACTGAAGCTTTCTTT. The J gene is TRBJ1-1, the V gene TRBV5-1; D gene uncertain. This CDR3 contains 13 residues. Germline V gene sequence: CDR1 SGHRS, CDR2 YFSETQ. The ends were cut back, 2 bases at V and 3 bases at J, with 8 bases in the middle.

The V gene is TRBV5-6, the J gene TRBJ2-3; D is unresolved. The V end lost 1 base, the J end lost 2 bases, and 11 bases lay between the germline ends. This CDR3 has 15 residues. Germline CDR1 is SGHDT and CDR2 is YYEEEE. CDR3 loop: CASSLFRRNTDTQYF. The CDR3 bases are TGTGCCAGCAGCTTGTTTAGGCGAAACACAGATACGCAGTATTTT.

This chain uses TRBV16 with TRBJ1-2; TRBD1 might be the D (6 bases). The CDR3 contains 13 residues. V was pared by 5 bases and J by 2 bases, with 9 bases between. Germline-derived CDR1 and CDR2 are KGHSY and FQNENV. The CDR3 DNA reads TGTGCCAGCAGCACGGGACAAAACTATGGCTACACCTTC. This encodes CASSTGQNYGYTF.

The chain carries TRBV2 and TRBJ2-7; 7 bases align to TRBD1. The CDR3 loop spans 13 amino acids. Per germline, CDR1 SNHLY and CDR2 FYNNEI. V lost 4 bases, J lost 12 bases, and 12 bases stayed unmatched. CDR3: CASSGPQRDSPYV. The CDR3 coding sequence is TGTGCCAGCAGTGGGCCCCAACGGGACAGTCCGTACGTC.

The chain combines TRBV29-1 with TRBJ2-5; tentative D call: TRBD1 (6 bases). Deletions cut 6 bases from V and 1 base from J, with 9 bases between. In germline, CDR1 is SQVTM, CDR2 ANQGSEA. There are 12 residues in the CDR3. In DNA, the CDR3 is TGCAGCGTGGGGACACCCCAAGAGACCCAGTACTTC. Protein product: CSVGTPQETQYF.

This chain joins TRBV6-1 and TRBJ2-1; 10 nucleotides align to TRBD2. Germline lookup yields CDR1 MNHNS and CDR2 SASEGT. The CDR3 runs 15 residues. V shed 4 bases, J shed 0 bases, and the junction held 0 bases outside the gene matches. This CDR3 is CASSGTSGSYNEQFF. The CDR3 DNA sequence: TGTGCCAGCAGTGGGACTAGCGGCTCCTACAATGAGCAGTTCTTC.

The J gene is TRBJ2-5, the V gene TRBV6-5, with D perhaps TRBD2 (5 bases). The J call could be wrong; TRBJ2-7 is a better fit for the DNA end. This CDR3 contains 15 residues. Germline assignment: CDR1 MNHEY and CDR2 SVGAGI. In nucleotides, the CDR3 is TGTGCCAGCCAATCCCCCGGACTGGCAACCTACGAGCAGTACTTC. This translates into CASQSPGLATYEQYF.

This clone was seen once. The rearrangement uses TRBV12-5 and TRBJ2-3; D might be TRBD2 (7 bases). Germline CDR1 LGHNT, CDR2 FRNRAP. V lost 0 bases and J lost 0, with 13 bases in between. The CDR3 totals 17 residues. CDR3 region: CASGLVLGGPSTDTQYF. CDR3 DNA: TGTGCTAGTGGTTTGGTACTCGGGGGGCCTAGCACAGATACGCAGTATTTT.

The V and J genes are TRBV7-3 and TRBJ1-1, with TRBD1 as a possible D gene (5 bases). Trimming left V 2 bases short and J 4 bases short, with 11 bases between. This CDR3 region has 14 residues. Germline V lookup: CDR1 SGHTA, CDR2 FQGTGA. CDR3 sequence reads: CASSLGQPSTEAFF. In DNA, the CDR3 is TGTGCCAGCAGCTTAGGACAACCGAGCACTGAAGCTTTCTTT.